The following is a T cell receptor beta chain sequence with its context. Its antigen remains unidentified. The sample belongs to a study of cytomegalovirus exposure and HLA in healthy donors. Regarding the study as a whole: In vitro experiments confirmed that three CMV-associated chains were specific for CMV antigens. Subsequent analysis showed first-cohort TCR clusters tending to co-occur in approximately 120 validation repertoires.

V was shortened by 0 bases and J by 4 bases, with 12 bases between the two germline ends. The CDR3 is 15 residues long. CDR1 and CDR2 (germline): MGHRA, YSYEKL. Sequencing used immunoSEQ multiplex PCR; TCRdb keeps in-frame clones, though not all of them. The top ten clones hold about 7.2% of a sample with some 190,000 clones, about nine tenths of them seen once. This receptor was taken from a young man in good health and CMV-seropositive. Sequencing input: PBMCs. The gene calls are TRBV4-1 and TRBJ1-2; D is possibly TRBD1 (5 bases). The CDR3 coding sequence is TGCGCCAGCAGCCAAGAAAGACAGATCGGCTATGGCTACACCTTC. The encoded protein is CASSQERQIGYGYTF.